The next 19 T cell receptor beta chains were all read from a single sample in a study of beta chain features in type 1 diabetes. Overall study findings and caveats: Researchers report that Type 1 diabetes patients had moderately but significantly shorter TCRB CDR3s across all four CD4+ subsets.

The isolated RNA, all of it, was reverse transcribed, so expressed TCRB transcripts were what got sequenced. Here immunoSEQ multiplex PCR was the method, and the copy in TCRdb shows in-frame clones only, minus some. This table has approximately 170,000 clones, around 7.9% appearing once. These receptors' targets are unknown. The sample taken for sequencing was central memory CD4+ T cells from blood. Receptors were obtained from a man aged 18 to 30 with type 1 diabetes.

The CDR3 is CASSLEGLAMETQYF. DNA for the CDR3: TGTGCCAGCAGCTTAGAGGGACTAGCGATGGAGACCCAGTACTTC. The chain combines TRBV7-9 with TRBJ2-5; TRBD2 agrees at 10 bases. Germline lookup yields CDR1 SEHNR and CDR2 FQNEAQ (reference sequence). The CDR3 consists of 15 residues. V dropped 1 base and J dropped 5; count of bases not matched to a gene: 4.

This clone occurred a few times. The rearrangement links TRBV5-6 to TRBJ1-5; maybe TRBD1 (5 bases). Trimming took 3 bases from V and 2 from J, leaving 18 bases between them. This CDR3 is 17 amino acids long. Germline V lookup: CDR1 SGHDT, CDR2 YYEEEE. CDR3 bases: TGTGCCAGCAGCTCCGCCACGCGCGGGGGACGCAATCAGCCCCAGCATTTT. Protein product: CASSSATRGGRNQPQHF.

The rearrangement links TRBV4-3 to TRBJ2-7; a weak D match, TRBD1 (6 bases). CDR3 size: 14 residues. Germline V gene sequence: CDR1 LGHNA, CDR2 YSLEER. Trimming removed 3 bases from V and 2 bases from J, with 11 bases in between. Written as DNA, the CDR3 is TGCGCCAGCAGCCATTGGAACAGGGCCTACGAGCAGTACTTC. This gives the protein CASSHWNRAYEQYF.

This clone was picked up a small number of times. The rearrangement joins TRBV9 to TRBJ2-3; 11 bases agree with TRBD2. The CDR3 is 19 amino acids. Germline loops: CDR1 SGDLS, CDR2 YYNGEE. The J segment lost 2 bases and the V segment lost 4 bases, leaving 15 bases of the junction unmatched. The CDR3 sequence: CASSPTGTSGGGYTDTQYF. CDR3 nucleotides: TGTGCCAGCAGCCCCACGGGGACTAGCGGAGGGGGGTACACAGATACGCAGTATTTT.

This clone has just a few counts. The chain recombines TRBV30 with TRBJ2-3; 9 bases match TRBD1. This CDR3 has 15 residues. CDR1 and CDR2 (germline): GTSNPN, SVGIG (reference sequence). V shed 1 base and J 3 bases; nucleotides not matched to a gene: 5. The CDR3: CAWSAPGQGTDTQYF. In DNA form, the CDR3 reads TGTGCCTGGAGTGCCCCGGGACAGGGTACAGATACGCAGTATTTT.

This clone was observed a handful of times. This chain connects TRBV10-3 to TRBJ1-4, with D hard to call. The CDR3 covers 13 residues. The V end lost 8 bases, the J end lost 3 bases, and 10 bases lay between the germline ends. Germline CDR1 ENHRY, CDR2 SYGVKD. Here the CDR3 DNA reads TGTGCCATCCGCCGAGAGGCTAATGAAAAACTGTTTTTT. This codes for CAIRREANEKLFF.

This clone was detected only a few times. The rearrangement joins TRBV19 to TRBJ1-2, with 7 bases matching TRBD1. CDR3 size: 14 residues. Germline CDR1 reads LNHDA; CDR2 reads SQIVND (reference sequence). V lost 5 bases and J lost 6; bases outside the gene matches: 9. The CDR3 here is CASSVTGDWDGYTF. DNA of the CDR3: TGTGCCAGTAGTGTTACAGGGGACTGGGATGGCTACACCTTC.

This clone came up a few times. The chain carries TRBV6-6 and TRBJ2-5; 10 positions agree with TRBD1. CDR1 MNHNY and CDR2 SVGAGI come from the germline V gene (reference sequence). Trimming took 3 bases from V and 3 from J; bases not matched to a gene: 4. The CDR3 spans 15 residues. In nucleotides, the CDR3 is TGTGCCAGCAGTTATGGAGGACAGGGGGAAGAGACCCAGTACTTC. Translated: CASSYGGQGEETQYF.

This clone was seen only a few times. The J gene is TRBJ1-5, the V gene TRBV19; D is uncertain. Per the germline V gene, CDR1 is LNHDA and CDR2 is SQIVND (reference sequence). Trimming removed 4 bases at V and 0 bases at J, with 19 bases between. This CDR3 is 18 amino acids long. The CDR3 region is CASSTNHDGYYSNQPQHF. The CDR3 DNA is TGTGCCAGTAGTACTAACCACGACGGATACTATAGCAATCAGCCCCAGCATTTT. Variable domain in full (rest from reference TRBV19 and TRBJ1-5): DGGITQSPKYLFRKEGQNVTLSCEQNLNHDAMYWYRQDPGQGLRLIYYSQIVNDFQKGDIAEGYSVSREKKESFPLTVTSAQKNPTAFYLCASSTNHDGYYSNQPQHFGDGTRLSIL.

The V and J genes are TRBV27 and TRBJ1-2; 8 nucleotides match TRBD1. J lost 8 bases, V lost 5 bases, and 13 bases had no gene match. Per germline, CDR1 MNHEY and CDR2 SMNVEV (reference sequence). CDR3 length: 15 amino acids. CDR3: CASSPPLDRGIGYTF. The DNA of the CDR3 is TGTGCCAGCAGTCCGCCCCTCGACAGGGGTATCGGCTACACCTTC.

This clone was recorded many times. The sample contains more than one DNA sequence encoding this CDR3. V usage is TRBV7-2 and J usage is TRBJ1-1, with unresolved D. Between the trimmed V and J ends, which lost 0 bases and 0 bases, there was a span of 8 bases. This CDR3 is built from 15 residues. Germline V gene sequence: CDR1 SGHTA, CDR2 FQGNSA. The CDR3 here is CASSLAAGLNTEAFF. CDR3 nucleotides: TGTGCCAGCAGCTTAGCGGCAGGATTGAACACTGAAGCTTTCTTT.

The J gene is TRBJ2-1, the V gene TRBV7-8; TRBD1 might be the D (5 bases). Trimming left V 5 bases short and J 7 bases short, with 18 bases between. Per the germline V gene, CDR1 is SGHVS and CDR2 is FQNEAQ. The CDR3 is 15 residues long. The CDR3 reads CASSAVLLKGNEQFF. In DNA form, the CDR3 reads TGTGCCAGCAGCGCCGTGCTGTTGAAGGGGAATGAGCAGTTCTTC.

This clone was observed a handful of times. This chain connects TRBV27 to TRBJ2-2; D call uncertain. The ends were cut back, 1 base at V and 8 bases at J, with 14 bases in the middle. This CDR3 comprises 15 residues. Germline V gene sequence: CDR1 MNHEY, CDR2 SMNVEV (reference sequence). CDR3 sequence reads: CASSLYRPTQGELFF. The CDR3 nucleotides are TGTGCCAGCAGTTTATATCGCCCCACGCAGGGGGAGCTGTTTTTT.

The chain uses TRBV18 and TRBJ2-7, with 8 bases lining up with TRBD1. Germline V CDR1 and CDR2: KGHSH, LQKENI. The CDR3 runs to 13 residues. The J segment lost 11 bases and the V segment lost 3 bases, leaving 9 bases of the junction unmatched. CDR3 protein: CASSPVDRGEEYF. The CDR3 coding sequence is TGTGCCAGCTCACCGGTAGACAGGGGTGAAGAGTACTTC. The complete variable domain, with remaining parts taken from reference TRBV18 and TRBJ2-7, reads NAGVMQNPRHLVRRRGQEARLRCSPMKGHSHVYWYRQLPEEGLKFMVYLQKENIIDESGMPKERFSAEFPKEGPSILRIQQVVRGDSAAYFCASSPVDRGEEYFGPGTRLTVT.

The table lists this clone with a few counts. This chain's CDR3 is CASSRGQSSGELFF. The CDR3, as DNA: TGTGCCAGCAGCAGGGGACAGTCATCCGGGGAGCTGTTTTTT. The V gene is TRBV7-2, the J gene TRBJ2-2; the match to TRBD1 covers 7 bases. The CDR3 consists of 14 residues. The V gene end was trimmed by 5 bases and the J gene end by 6 bases; junction bases not matched to a gene: 6. Germline values: CDR1 SGHTA, CDR2 FQGNSA.

About this clone itself: At the DNA level, this CDR3 is encoded by other sequences in the same sample as well. The chain is built from TRBV29-1 and TRBJ1-4; possibly TRBD1 for D (5 bases). Germline V CDR1 and CDR2: SQVTM, ANQGSEA. V lost 4 bases and J lost 5, with 8 bases in between. This CDR3 region has 12 residues. This chain's CDR3 is CSVGRANEKLFF. The CDR3 DNA reads TGCAGCGTTGGCAGGGCAAATGAAAAACTGTTTTTT.

This clone was seen a handful of times. The J gene is TRBJ2-2, the V gene TRBV18; TRBD2 matches 7 bases. CDR1 KGHSH and CDR2 LQKENI come from the germline V gene. After removal of 0 bases from V and 2 bases from J, the junction contained 3 bases not matched to a gene. The CDR3 sequence is 16 residues long. The CDR3 DNA is TGTGCCAGCTCACCACCCTCTAGCGGTAACACCGGGGAGCTGTTTTTT. The encoded protein is CASSPPSSGNTGELFF.

With respect to this clone: Other DNA sequences in this specimen translate into the identical CDR3. The chain links TRBV9 to TRBJ1-2, with 7 bases aligning to TRBD1. Losses at the gene ends were 2 bases for V and 5 bases for J; bases not matched to a gene: 12. The CDR3 is 16 residues long. Looked up from germline, CDR1 is SGDLS and CDR2 is YYNGEE. CDR3 loop: CASSVGGTGAKYGYTF. CDR3 nucleotide sequence: TGTGCCAGCAGCGTGGGGGGAACAGGGGCGAAATATGGCTACACCTTC.

This clone was counted a few times. This chain links TRBV18 with TRBJ2-5; unclear D gene. V was shortened by 3 bases and J by 2 bases, with 4 bases between the two germline ends. Germline lookup yields CDR1 KGHSH and CDR2 LQKENI. This CDR3 contains 12 residues. In DNA, the CDR3 is TGTGCCAGCTCACCCAGTCAAGAGACCCAGTACTTC. It codes for CASSPSQETQYF.